The text below deals with one T cell receptor (beta chain). The antigen is undetermined. The data derive from a study of tumor-infiltrating lymphocytes in localized non-small cell lung cancer. In the study overall: Some samples were collected after neoadjuvant chemotherapy; smokers, never-smokers and several histologies were included. From each patient, both tumor and uninvolved lung, non-adjacent to tumor, were sampled. Study outcomes and limitations: Tumors had more T cell infiltration than uninvolved lung, per TCRbeta sequencing and CD3 counts. Each assay used a separate piece of the same tissue.

V was pared by 2 bases and J by 5 bases, with 19 bases between. Germline V lookup: CDR1 MNHNS, CDR2 SASEGT. The CDR3 runs 17 residues. Sequenced by immunoSEQ multiplex PCR; TCRdb stores in-frame clones only, minus some. The sample holds over 15,000 clones, 75% seen once. The V call is TRBV6-1, the J call TRBJ2-1; TRBD2 is a possible D gene (6 bases). The sample taken for sequencing was lung tumor tissue. This receptor was identified in a human donor with non-small cell lung cancer. CDR3 DNA sequence: TGTGCCAGCAGTGAACCTTTTAGCGGAAAGGGAGACAATGAGCAGTTCTTC. Amino acid sequence: CASSEPFSGKGDNEQFF.